This TCR beta chain was found in a study of blood T cells in healthy people across ages. The authors drew 7.5 to 10 milliliters of peripheral blood from each donor. Combining a sample-barcoded 5' primer with a J-beta primer mix, a second PCR ran for roughly 7 to 12 cycles. Per sample, CDR3-containing paired-end reads numbered at least 2.5 million. TCRdb passed the 5' RACE reads through MiXCR, listing each CDR3 protein once. In the table there are 800,000 or so distinct CDR3 sequences, about 25% of which are singletons. In its sample, this clonotype was seen a few times. The antigen is not known. General study findings and limits: Estimates drawn from one million T cells were deemed to understate diversity.

The CDR3 loop spans 17 amino acids. CDR1 is MNHEY and CDR2 is SVGAGI in the germline V gene. Trimming pared 3 bases from V and 0 bases from J, leaving 12 bases between. These same data were also listed under a study on T cells of mothers and their children.

The receptor's source is a boy aged 5-17 years in good health. The chain couples TRBV6-5 to TRBJ2-6; the D is unclear. The specimen was blood. CDR3 sequence (DNA): TGTGCCAGCAGTTATTTGTTGGAATTCTCTGGGGCCAACGTCCTGACTTTC. Translated: CASSYLLEFSGANVLTF.